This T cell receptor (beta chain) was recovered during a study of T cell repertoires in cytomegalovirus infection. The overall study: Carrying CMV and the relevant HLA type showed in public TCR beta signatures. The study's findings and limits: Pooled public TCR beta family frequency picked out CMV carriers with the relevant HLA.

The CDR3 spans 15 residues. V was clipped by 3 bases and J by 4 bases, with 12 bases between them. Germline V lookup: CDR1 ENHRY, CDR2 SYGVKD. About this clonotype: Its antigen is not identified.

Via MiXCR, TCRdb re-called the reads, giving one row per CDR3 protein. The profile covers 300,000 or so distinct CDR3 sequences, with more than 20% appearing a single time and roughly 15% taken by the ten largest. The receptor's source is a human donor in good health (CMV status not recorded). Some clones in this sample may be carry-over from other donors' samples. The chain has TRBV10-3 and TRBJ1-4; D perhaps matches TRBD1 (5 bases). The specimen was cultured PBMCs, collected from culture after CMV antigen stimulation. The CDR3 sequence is CAISDDRLNNEKLFF. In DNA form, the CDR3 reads TGTGCCATCAGTGATGACAGACTTAATAATGAAAAACTGTTTTTT.